This T cell receptor beta chain was obtained from a study of T-cell reconstitution after alpha-beta-depleted transplantation in children. Comment on this clonotype: Its antigen remains unidentified.

The study, taken as a whole, reports: When one year had passed after transplant, most T-cell counts and diversity came from newly produced T cells. Roughly two months post-transplant, alpha-beta T cells reportedly originated from several hundred graft clones that had expanded.

The authors prepared the TCRbeta library with unique molecular identifiers. MiXCR, applied by TCRdb to the PCR reads, yields one record per CDR3 protein. The sample shows just under 350,000 distinct CDR3 sequences, around 16% of them seen only once. Germline lookup yields CDR1 SGHTA and CDR2 FQGNSA. The V gene end was trimmed by 4 bases and the J gene end by 9 bases; junction bases not matched to a gene: 14. There are 15 residues in the CDR3. The chain links TRBV7-2 to TRBJ2-5, with TRBD2 identical over 7 bases. The input for sequencing was PBMCs, mostly from graft donor cells, taken 360 days after TCRalphabeta/CD19-depleted stem cell transplant. The receptor was derived from a male patient between 2 and 10 years old who had a stem cell transplant for acute lymphoblastic leukemia, so the T cells may come from the graft donor. CDR3 nucleotide sequence: TGTGCCAGCAGCTCCCTAGCGGAGTACCCGGGGGCCCAGTACTTC. It specifies CASSSLAEYPGAQYF.